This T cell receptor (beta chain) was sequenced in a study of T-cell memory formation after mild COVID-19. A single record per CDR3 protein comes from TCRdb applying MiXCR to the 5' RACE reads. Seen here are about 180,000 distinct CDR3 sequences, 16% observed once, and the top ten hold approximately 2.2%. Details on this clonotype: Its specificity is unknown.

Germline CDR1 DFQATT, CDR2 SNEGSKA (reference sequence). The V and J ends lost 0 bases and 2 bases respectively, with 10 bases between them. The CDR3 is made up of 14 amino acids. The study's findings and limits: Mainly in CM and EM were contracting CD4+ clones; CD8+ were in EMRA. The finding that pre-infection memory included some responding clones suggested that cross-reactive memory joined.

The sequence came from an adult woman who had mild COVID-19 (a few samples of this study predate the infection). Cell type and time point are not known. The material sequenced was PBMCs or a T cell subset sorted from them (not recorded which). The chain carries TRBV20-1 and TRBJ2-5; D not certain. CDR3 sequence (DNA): TGCAGTGCTAGAGAGGTCGGACCGCAAGAGACCCAGTACTTC. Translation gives CSAREVGPQETQYF.